These T cell receptor beta chains were read from a single sample in a study of T cell responses to AZD1222 COVID-19 vaccine. The method was immunoSEQ multiplex PCR; TCRdb's version includes in-frame clones alone and lacks a portion of them. This table holds about 180,000 clones, around 94% found once. Here the sequenced sample was peripheral blood, taken on day 0 of AZD1222 vaccination. Source of these receptors: an adult in good health. The CDR3 runs from the conserved cysteine through the conserved F or W. Fields, in order: J gene, D gene, clone size, V gene, CDR3 DNA, CDR3 protein. A D gene is named only where the DNA matches it firmly. Clone size is shown for a subset of rows, as once, few, many or a class of expanded clone.

TRBJ2-2	TRBD1	-	TRBV18	TGTGCCAGCCGGACAGGGAATACCGGGGAGCTGTTTTTT	CASRTGNTGELFF
TRBJ1-1	-	-	TRBV6-1	TGTGCCAGCAGTGAAAGGGGCAGGGCCAACACTGAAGCTTTCTTT	CASSERGRANTEAFF
TRBJ2-3	-	-	TRBV6-2/TRBV6-3	TGTGCCAGCAGCCCGGGAGATACGCAGTATTTT	CASSPGDTQYF
TRBJ2-1	-	-	TRBV18	TGTGCCAGCTCACCCTACAGACCTTACAATGAGCAGTTCTTC	CASSPYRPYNEQFF
TRBJ2-5	-	once	TRBV19	TGTGCCAGTAGTGGTCGGGACTGGGAACAAGAGACCCAGTACTTC	CASSGRDWEQETQYF
TRBJ1-2	-	-	TRBV13	TGTGCCAGCAGCTTAGCCAGGGAGGATCAGGATGGCTACACCTTC	CASSLAREDQDGYTF
TRBJ1-2	-	once	TRBV5-4	TGTGCCAGCAGCCTTGGCGGGGAGGGCTATGGCTACACCTTC	CASSLGGEGYGYTF
TRBJ1-2	-	-	TRBV12-3/TRBV12-4	TGTGCCAGCAGTTATACGGGGTATGGCTACACCTTC	CASSYTGYGYTF
TRBJ2-3	-	-	TRBV24-1	TGTGCCACCAGTGATTTTCGTAGGTGGGATACGCAGTATTTT	CATSDFRRWDTQYF
TRBJ2-7	TRBD2	-	TRBV2	TGTGCCAGCAGGTGGGGGGAGGGCCCCGAGCAGTACTTC	CASRWGEGPEQYF
TRBJ2-7	TRBD2	-	TRBV10-3	TGTGCCATCACCTTCGGGACTAGCGGGAGATACGAGCAGTACTTC	CAITFGTSGRYEQYF
TRBJ2-1	-	-	TRBV7-2	TGTGCCAGCAGCTTAGAGGGTCTCAATTACAATGAGCAGTTCTTC	CASSLEGLNYNEQFF
TRBJ1-4	TRBD1	-	TRBV6-1	TGTGCCAGCAGTGAACCCAGGGGGCTGGGGGAAAAACTGTTTTTT	CASSEPRGLGEKLFF
TRBJ2-1	-	-	TRBV19	TGTGCCAGTAGACACGGGACGTCCAGCTACAATGAGCAGTTCTTC	CASRHGTSSYNEQFF
TRBJ1-6	TRBD1	-	TRBV5-1	TGCGCCAGCAGCTTGGCGGACAGGGGGAATTCACCCCTCCACTTT	CASSLADRGNSPLHF
TRBJ2-6	TRBD2	-	TRBV6-4	TGTGCCAGCCCAAAGTATTTACTAGCGGGGGCGTCTGGGGCCAACGTCCTGACTTTC	CASPKYLLAGASGANVLTF
TRBJ2-7	-	-	TRBV18	TGTGCCAGCTCACAAGGTAAATTTCTCTACGAGCAGTACTTC	CASSQGKFLYEQYF
TRBJ1-2	TRBD1	-	TRBV19	TGTGCCAGTAGTATATCGGGGACAGGGCCCTATGGCTACACCTTC	CASSISGTGPYGYTF
TRBJ2-3	TRBD2	-	TRBV10-2	TGCGCCAGCAGTGAGCCCTTCGGAGGGAGGGTGCCAGATACGCAGTATTTT	CASSEPFGGRVPDTQYF
TRBJ2-3	-	-	TRBV9	TGTGCCAGCAGCGCTCAGGGTTATGGAACAGATACGCAGTATTTT	CASSAQGYGTDTQYF
TRBJ2-5	-	-	TRBV5-1	TGCGCCAGCAGCTTGGAGATTAGCGTAAAACAAGAGACCCAGTACTTC	CASSLEISVKQETQYF
TRBJ2-5	-	once	TRBV4-2	TGTGCCAGCAGCCAGGTCGGGACTCCACAAGAGACCCAGTACTTC	CASSQVGTPQETQYF
TRBJ1-3	TRBD1	-	TRBV27	TGTGCCAGCAGCCAATACCCGTCGGGACAGGGCGCCTCTGGAAACACCATATATTTT	CASSQYPSGQGASGNTIYF
TRBJ2-2	TRBD1	-	TRBV4-1	TGCGCCAGCAGCCAAGATCCAGGGGGACACACCGGGGAGCTGTTTTTT	CASSQDPGGHTGELFF
TRBJ1-1	-	-	TRBV3-1/TRBV3-2	TGTGCCAGCAGCCAAGGGAGGTCCACTGAAGCTTTCTTT	CASSQGRSTEAFF
TRBJ2-4	-	-	TRBV5-8	TGTGCCAGCAGCTTGGAGGGGCAGGGGGACTACCTAGCCAAAAACATTCAGTACTTC	CASSLEGQGDYLAKNIQYF
TRBJ2-3	TRBD1	-	TRBV29-1	TGCAGCGTAGAGCGCGGACAGGGGGTTGATACGCAGTATTTT	CSVERGQGVDTQYF
TRBJ2-2	-	-	TRBV27	TGTGCCAGCAGTCTGATATCCAGGGTCGGAAACACCGGGGAGCTGTTTTTT	CASSLISRVGNTGELFF
TRBJ2-7	TRBD1	-	TRBV2	TGTGCCAGCAGTCGGGACAGTTTACCCAACGAGCAGTACTTC	CASSRDSLPNEQYF
TRBJ1-1	TRBD1	-	TRBV20-1	TGCAGTGCAGCACAGGGGAAGGAAGCTTTCTTT	CSAAQGKEAFF
TRBJ1-4	-	-	TRBV19	TGTGCCAGTAGTACTACAGGGATAAGCGAAAAACTGTTTTTT	CASSTTGISEKLFF